This T cell receptor beta chain comes out of a study of blood T cell repertoires in COVID-19. In the study's own analysis: Estimated nucleated cell counts came from reference gene primer amplification. Sequencing was performed with immunoSEQ multiplex PCR; in TCRdb, only in-frame clones are kept and a portion is missing. V and J calls and clone size come straight from that table; D and trimming were deduced from the DNA. This table has tens of thousands of clones, 75% to 85% appearing once. The V and J ends lost 2 bases and 7 bases respectively, with 5 bases between them. CDR1 is MNHEY, CDR2 SVGAGI, per germline. The CDR3 runs to 12 residues.

The chain carries TRBV6-5 and TRBJ1-4; D is uncertain. The material sequenced was peripheral blood. The clonotype originates from a man aged 30-40 years with COVID-19, enrolled during active disease. The CDR3 coding sequence is TGTGCCAGCAGTTACGGCGGTGAAAAACTGTTTTTT. Translating it yields CASSYGGEKLFF.